This T cell receptor beta chain is drawn from a study of shared clonotypes between healthy human individuals. Sequencing was performed with immunoSEQ multiplex PCR; in TCRdb, only in-frame clones are kept and a portion is missing. The repertoire includes around 700,000 clones, less than 85% of them detected once, and 1.7% sits in the top ten. This CDR3 contains 14 residues. Trimming removed 3 bases at V and 3 bases at J, with 9 bases between. The germline V gene encodes CDR1 SEHNR and CDR2 FQNEAQ (reference sequence). The V gene is TRBV7-9, the J gene TRBJ2-1; TRBD2 is a possible D gene (6 bases). The material sequenced was memory CD4+ T cells sorted from blood. Indicated subset: CD45RA-negative fraction. This clonotype originated in a woman aged 25 to 45 in good health. CDR3 in DNA: TGTGCCAGCAGCTTCGGAGGGTTCTACAATGAGCAGTTCTTC. It specifies CASSFGGFYNEQFF.